Here is one T cell receptor beta chain with its context. Antigen specificity is unknown. The entry originates in a study of T cell responses to AZD1222 COVID-19 vaccine. Using immunoSEQ multiplex PCR, the repertoire was profiled, and TCRdb retains in-frame clones only, with some absent. The sample gives 150,000 or so clones, 92% of which show up once; 2.5% to 4% is in the top ten. The germline V gene has CDR1 MDHEN and CDR2 SYDVKM. V was clipped by 4 bases and J by 0 bases, with 7 bases between them. The CDR3 has 14 amino acids. Regarding the study as a whole: Baseline serology detected seropositivity in only 5 to 7 AZD1222 recipients. Sampling captured repertoires only after the peak T cell response. White British ancestry dominated among donors, who included more females, and clonal diversity was possibly underestimated.

This clonotype was obtained from an adult who received the AZD1222 COVID-19 vaccine. Here the sequenced sample was peripheral blood, taken 28 days after the second AZD1222 dose. V is TRBV28 and J is TRBJ1-5; no reliable D call. The CDR3 nucleotides are TGTGCCAGCAGTTCACCAGGTAGCAATCAGCCCCAGCATTTT. It codes for CASSSPGSNQPQHF.